This entry lists 6 T cell receptor beta chains sequenced from one sample in a study of high-grade serous ovarian cancer treatment subgroups. Tumor samples were obtained before definitive surgery or chemotherapy. The method was immunoSEQ multiplex PCR; TCRdb's version includes in-frame clones alone and lacks a portion of them. This repertoire shows some 7,000 clones, about 79% found once; its top ten account for approximately 4.8%. The sequenced sample consisted of tumor tissue. All receptors derive from a human donor with high-grade serous ovarian cancer.

The J gene is TRBJ2-7, the V gene TRBV9; 7 nucleotides align to TRBD1. With V trimmed by 3 bases and J by 4 bases, 4 bases remained unmatched. The germline gives CDR1 SGDLS, CDR2 YYNGEE. The length of the CDR3 is 13 residues. The CDR3 coding sequence is TGTGCCAGCAGCGCTGGGACAGTATACGAGCAGTACTTC. Translation gives CASSAGTVYEQYF.

This rearrangement joins TRBV5-4 to TRBJ2-5, with TRBD1 matching 8 bases. CDR3 length equals 12 residues. Germline assignment: CDR1 SGHNT and CDR2 YYREEE (reference sequence). The V gene end was trimmed by 3 bases and the J gene end by 5 bases; junction bases not matched to a gene: 0. This chain's CDR3 is CASSYRGETQYF. The DNA for the CDR3 is TGTGCCAGCAGCTACAGGGGGGAGACCCAGTACTTC.

The rearrangement joins TRBV5-5 to TRBJ2-3; 10 bases fit TRBD2. Trimming at V came to 4 bases and at J to 0 bases, leaving 8 bases not matched to a gene. The CDR3 covers 17 residues. Germline V gene sequence: CDR1 SGHKS, CDR2 YYEKEE (reference sequence). The CDR3 spells CASSRSSSGGSTDTQYF. CDR3 nucleotides: TGTGCCAGCAGCCGTTCGTCTAGCGGGGGTAGCACAGATACGCAGTATTTT.

This clone showed up just a few times. This chain joins TRBV14 and TRBJ1-4, with D possibly TRBD1 on 5 matching bases. This CDR3 has 15 amino acids. V was clipped by 1 base and J by 6 bases, with 12 bases between them. From germline, CDR1 is SGHDN and CDR2 FVKESK. The CDR3: CASSQVGQAHEKLFF. The CDR3, as DNA: TGTGCCAGCAGCCAAGTGGGGCAGGCCCATGAAAAACTGTTTTTT.

V usage is TRBV10-2 and J usage is TRBJ2-5; 11 bases map to TRBD2. The trim removed 8 bases at V and 5 bases at J, leaving 7 bases unmatched. Germline CDR1 is WSHSY and CDR2 is SAAADI. The CDR3 extends over 14 amino acids. The CDR3 DNA is TGCGCCAGCGGGATAGCGGGGGGGCAGGAGACCCAGTACTTC. Encoded protein: CASGIAGGQETQYF.

The chain recombines TRBV12-5 with TRBJ2-5, with unresolved D. Deletions cut 1 base from V and 7 bases from J, with 28 bases between. Per germline, CDR1 LGHNT and CDR2 FRNRAP. The CDR3 is 19 amino acids. CDR3 nucleotides: TGTGCTAGTGGTTTGGCCCCCGGACGATCGGCCCTAACCTCGGGGACCCAGTACTTC. Translated, it gives CASGLAPGRSALTSGTQYF.